In its sample, the clone carrying this T cell receptor (beta chain) was seen many times. The CDR3 covers 17 residues. Per the germline V gene, CDR1 is SGHKS and CDR2 is YYEKEE (reference sequence). V dropped 1 base and J dropped 1 base, with 12 bases sitting between them. This sample was taken from a study of CD8+CD57+ T cells in acquired aplastic anemia. CDR3 and TCR beta VDJ profiling relied on genomic DNA as the template. Each CDR3 protein gets one entry after TCRdb re-called the reads with MiXCR. Among approximately 270,000 distinct CDR3 sequences listed, approximately 56% were seen once. The chain carries TRBV5-5 and TRBJ2-6; D may be TRBD1 (5 bases). Specimen: sorted CD4+, CD8+, or CD8+CD57+ T cells (not recorded which) from PBMCs. This sequence originates from a human donor with severe aplastic anemia or a healthy control (not recorded which). This chain's CDR3 is CASSLTGGGSGANVLTF. The CDR3 DNA reads TGTGCCAGCAGCTTGACAGGCGGTGGGTCTGGGGCCAACGTCCTGACTTTC.